The 9 T cell receptor beta chains reported below all come from one sample, sequenced in a study of regulatory T cells in long-lasting Graves disease (dated by TCRdb to the early 2020s). The time point label here, explained by the study, means: persistent/refractory GD, antithyroid drugs over 5 years with positive TRAb. For both TCR sequencing and RNA sequencing, RNA was extracted from PBMCs using TRIzol. Library creation used multiplex PCR. Sequenced using an Illumina HiSeq 4000. To build TCR beta libraries, CDR3 regions were amplified by Arm-PCR using iRepertoire HTBI primers. The public reads were reprocessed in TCRdb via fastp at Q25 and MiXCR, keeping in-frame beta chains. Entries are consolidated by CDR3 protein sequence, retaining the most common genes and DNA. This sample holds over 250,000 distinct CDR3 sequences; more than 20% were observed only once. 45% to 70% of the sample comes from the top ten.

The sample consisted of peripheral blood mononuclear cells (PBMCs), taken when the disease was refractory, from a patient treated with antithyroid drugs. These receptors came from a female donor with Graves disease.

In its sample, this clonotype was seen a few times. The chain employs TRBV6-2 or TRBV6-3 and TRBJ2-4; TRBD2 matches at 10 bases. CDR3 length: 17 amino acids. The trim removed 8 bases at V and 2 bases at J, leaving 12 bases unmatched. Germline-derived CDR1 and CDR2 are MNHEY and SVGEGT. The CDR3 DNA reads as TGTGCCAGCCGGGGAGCGGGAGGGCTCGGATCCAAAAACATTCAGTACTTC. This translates into CASRGAGGLGSKNIQYF.

The rearrangement links TRBV7-3 to TRBJ1-1; possible D gene TRBD1, 5 bases. Germline loops: CDR1 SGHTA, CDR2 FQGTGA. The CDR3 totals 14 residues. V was trimmed by 3 bases and J by 3 bases, leaving 11 bases between them. CDR3: CASSLGHGDTEAFF. CDR3 coding DNA: TGTGCCAGCAGCTTGGGGCATGGGGACACTGAAGCTTTCTTT.

This chain links TRBV7-3 with TRBJ2-2; the match to TRBD1 covers 10 bases. Germline V CDR1 and CDR2: SGHTA, FQGTGA. V lost 5 bases, J lost 3 bases, and 9 bases stayed unmatched. CDR3 length: 17 amino acids. CDR3 DNA sequence: TGTGCCAGCAGCCCCAACCCCGGGACAGGGGACACCGGGGAGCTGTTTTTT. Its protein product is CASSPNPGTGDTGELFF.

This clonotype has more than one count but fewer than ten. V and J are TRBV7-2 and TRBJ2-5; D is unclear. This CDR3 region has 13 residues. V gave up 0 bases and J gave up 2 bases, with 4 bases separating them. Germline-derived CDR1 and CDR2 are SGHTA and FQGNSA. CDR3 in amino acids: CASSLARQETQYF. The CDR3 DNA is TGTGCCAGCAGCTTAGCGAGACAAGAGACCCAGTACTTC.

The J gene is TRBJ2-3, the V gene TRBV24-1, with 7 bases that match TRBD2. With V trimmed by 5 bases and J by 1 base, 17 bases remained unmatched. The CDR3 runs 19 residues. Germline V gives CDR1 KGHDR, CDR2 SFDVKD. CDR3 sequence: CATSGAHGSGVFRTDTQYF. The CDR3 nucleotides read TGTGCCACCAGTGGTGCTCATGGCAGCGGGGTGTTTCGCACAGATACGCAGTATTTT.

Note on this clonotype: Its ends do not fully match the called genes, so a read error is possible. The V call is TRBV3-1, the J call TRBJ2-7, with 9 bases aligning to TRBD1. This CDR3 contains 17 residues. CDR1 and CDR2 from the germline V gene are LGHDT and YNNKEL (reference sequence). The CDR3 DNA reads TGTGCCAACAGCCAAGGCCGAGGTCGGGACAGGGACTACGAGCAGTACTTC. Protein product: CANSQGRGRDRDYEQYF.

This clonotype was observed at least ten times. This chain uses TRBV7-8 with TRBJ1-2, with TRBD1 matching over 11 bases. V was pared by 1 base and J by 0 bases, with 4 bases of the junction left unmatched. Germline V gene sequence: CDR1 SGHVS, CDR2 FQNEAQ. This CDR3 has 17 residues. DNA for the CDR3: TGTGCCAGCAGCTTAGGGGGGACAGGGGGAACTAACTATGGCTACACCTTC. Encoded protein: CASSLGGTGGTNYGYTF.

Concerning this clonotype: A much larger clone lies a single base off, so this may be a read error. V is TRBV28 and J is TRBJ2-7; D could derive from TRBD1 or TRBD2 (6 bases each). The CDR3 is 17 amino acids. Trimming cost V 5 bases and J 3 bases, with 23 bases left between them. From germline, CDR1 is MDHEN and CDR2 SYDVKM. Written as DNA, the CDR3 is TGTGCCAGCAGTATGCTCGGGGGCATCTTATTGAACTACGAGCAGTACTTC. Translating gives CASSMLGGILLNYEQYF.

This clonotype has ten or more counts. V is TRBV2 and J is TRBJ2-5; D perhaps matches TRBD1 (6 bases). The CDR3 loop spans 13 amino acids. Germline V CDR1 and CDR2: SNHLY, FYNNEI. The V end was cut by 7 bases, the J end by 1 base, with 10 bases between. For the CDR3, the DNA is TGTGCCAGCATGGGACAAATCCAAGAGACCCAGTACTTC. Protein product: CASMGQIQETQYF.